This T cell receptor beta chain was recorded in a study of blood T cell repertoires in COVID-19 (dated by TCRdb to 2020 to 2022). Looking at the study overall: The collaborator samples originated in the United States, Italy and Spain and spanned the acute and convalescent phases of COVID-19. The prospective study material was composed of cDNA or gDNA derived from T cells, B-cell-depleted T cells, or PBMCs. The dataset comprised deeply sampled blood TCRbeta repertoires from subjects exposed to, actively infected with, or recovered from COVID-19. The repertoires were released in a freely available public database intended as a resource for research on the immune response to SARS-CoV-2. Samples were obtained from the ongoing ImmuneRACE study (first 160 participants) and from some 1,200 subjects provided by 6 global collaborators. The sample metadata nearly always contained a de-identified subject ID, COVID-19 status, age in years and sex. Where available, HLA class I and class II types were taken from metadata supplied by the sample provider and were not determined by assay-based typing.

The germline V gene provides CDR1 SNHLY and CDR2 FYNNEI. V is shortened by 6 bases, J by 6 bases, and the region joining them spans 18 bases. From the cysteine up to the phenylalanine, the CDR3 has a length of 14 residues. Only the CDR3 portion is preserved as DNA: 42 bases, with reading frame beginning at the first base. TCRbeta CDR3 regions were amplified from genomic DNA by means of the immunoSEQ Assay, a bias-controlled multiplex PCR. Processing in the source paper ran as follows. The number of nucleated cells in each sample was estimated by amplification of reference gene primers within the assay. Sequence reads were collapsed and filtered to measure the absolute abundance of every unique TCRbeta CDR3 rearrangement. For each sample, productive Simpson clonality was calculated as the square root of Simpson's diversity index across productive rearrangements. In TCRdb, the immuneACCESS table is reduced to in-frame sequences with V and J assigned. These tables do not hold every clone; where another copy was compared, an unresolved V gene accounts for under half, and the others remain unexplained. V and J calls and clone size are copied from that table; D and trimming were computed from the DNA. For this sample the table gives roughly 120,000 clones, of which 75% to 90% were detected only once. Around 3% of the sample belongs to the ten largest clones.

As concerns this clone: Its antigen remains undetermined. Base qualities are not recorded, but no much larger clone differs from it by a single base.

Results the study describes overall, beyond this receptor: Clinical and demographic metadata were provided uncurated, with the amount varying by source and participant.

One collaborating source in Seattle enrolled patients while the patients were actively infected and followed the patients over time throughout the course of disease. The collaborating institutions used their own protocols to collect whole blood in K2EDTA tubes. For TCRbeta analysis, collaborator samples were shipped as frozen whole blood, as isolated PBMCs, or as DNA extracted from either sample type. The receptor was derived from a woman aged 80 or over with COVID-19, enrolled during active disease. The sequenced material came from peripheral blood. Recombination connected TRBV2 to TRBJ2-7, and perhaps TRBD2 as D gene, on 6 matching bases. In nucleotide form, the sequence is TGTGCCAGCAGGGGTGAGGGACTCTCCCCCGAGCAGTACTTC. Its coded protein is CASRGEGLSPEQYF.